The source of this TCR beta chain is a study of shared clonotypes between healthy human individuals. Points from the study as a whole: Generally, estimated richness proved larger in naive subsets than it did in memory subsets. Non-shared clonotypes were found to have lower generation probabilities than the clonotypes that were shared by all four of the sorted-subset donors. For naive CD4 cells, roughly 5.5% of clonotypes were shared across a handful of donors.

CD45RO negativity and positive selection for CCR7 defined naive CD8 cells, a population that excluded terminally differentiated effector memory CD45RA+ cells. Comments on this clone: What it binds is not known.

Libraries were prepared by immunoSEQ multiplex PCR; TCRdb keeps only in-frame clonotypes and omits some of them. The sample contains millions of clones, roughly 95% of which appear only once. Sequencing was carried out using naive CD8+ T cells sorted from blood. The receptor was isolated from a man between 18 and 35 years old in good health.

CDR3 region: CASSQGDRELSGYTF. DNA for the CDR3: TGTGCCAGCAGTCAAGGCGACAGGGAACTCTCTGGCTACACCTTC. The chain links TRBV27 to TRBJ1-2, with 7 nucleotides matching TRBD1. Germline V gives CDR1 MNHEY, CDR2 SMNVEV (reference sequence). This CDR3 spans 15 amino acids. The V segment lost 5 bases and the J segment 7 bases; nucleotides outside the gene matches: 13.